Presented here are 5 T cell receptor beta chains from one specimen sequenced in a study of OX40 agonist ivuxolimab in advanced cancers. The protocol was immunoSEQ multiplex PCR, while the TCRdb copy is restricted to in-frame clones and leaves out a portion. The data show about 99,000 clones, 75% to 95% seen once. The starting material was CD4+ or CD8+ T cells sorted from blood, obtained in a trial of the OX40 agonist ivuxolimab. The origin of the receptors is an adult with an advanced solid tumor such as melanoma, head and neck, liver or kidney cancer.

The V call is TRBV5-4, the J call TRBJ2-3; the match to TRBD1 covers 10 bases. Germline V lookup: CDR1 SGHNT, CDR2 YYREEE (reference sequence). There are 16 residues in the CDR3. Trimming removed 4 bases from V and 3 bases from J; junction bases left unmatched: 8. CDR3 in DNA: TGTGCCAGCAGCACCAGACAGGGGGCAGTAACAGATACGCAGTATTTT. It codes for CASSTRQGAVTDTQYF.

The chain combines TRBV2 with TRBJ2-6; D is perhaps TRBD2 (5 bases). Germline loops: CDR1 SNHLY, CDR2 FYNNEI. The CDR3 has 15 residues. The V end lost 6 bases, the J end lost 4 bases, and 13 bases lay between the germline ends. The CDR3 sequence is CASSITRKGANVLTF. The CDR3 DNA reads as TGTGCCAGCAGCATTACTAGAAAGGGGGCCAACGTCCTGACTTTC.

The V and J genes are TRBV7-9 and TRBJ2-3, with D uncertain. In germline, CDR1 is SEHNR, CDR2 FQNEAQ (reference sequence). Trimming took 5 bases from V and 2 from J, leaving 5 bases between them. CDR3 length equals 12 residues. DNA of the CDR3: TGTGCCAGCAGCCCCCCCACAGATACGCAGTATTTT. This sequence encodes CASSPPTDTQYF.

The chain uses TRBV14 and TRBJ1-2; D perhaps matches TRBD1 (6 bases). CDR1 and CDR2 from the germline V gene are SGHDN and FVKESK. V was trimmed by 4 bases and J by 4 bases, leaving 10 bases between them. The CDR3 length is 13 residues. This chain's CDR3 is CASSRGTSYGYTF. DNA of the CDR3: TGTGCCAGCAGCCGAGGGACATCCTATGGCTACACCTTC.

The genes are TRBV29-1 and TRBJ2-7; possible D gene TRBD1, 5 bases. V was clipped by 5 bases and J by 0 bases, with 8 bases between them. Germline V gene data show CDR1 as SQVTM and CDR2 as ANQGSEA. This CDR3 region has 12 residues. The chain's CDR3 is CSVTDTSYEQYF. DNA for the CDR3: TGCAGCGTTACGGACACCTCCTACGAGCAGTACTTC.